This T cell receptor (beta chain) was captured in a study of identical twins. Note on this clonotype: As yet, its antigen is unknown.

V shed 9 bases and J shed 2 bases, with 13 bases lying between them. Germline CDR1 and CDR2: MNHNS and SASEGT. This CDR3 comprises 13 residues. Whole-study results and caveats: Models underestimated how often monozygotic twins shared out-of-frame TCR alpha.

Every sampled donor was Caucasian and healthy. TCRdb independently ran MiXCR on the 5' RACE reads; one entry per CDR3 protein. The repertoire consists of a few hundred thousand distinct CDR3 sequences, with about 8.1% occurring once and the leading ten covering approximately 2%. The data were also submitted as part of a second study, on yellow fever vaccine responses in identical twins.

This receptor was taken from a woman under 30 in good health. The rearrangement joins TRBV6-1 to TRBJ1-1; D possibly corresponds to TRBD1 (5 bases). Sequences were obtained from memory (CD45RO+) T cells sorted from blood. CDR3 residues: CASKRQPNTEAFF. Written as DNA, the CDR3 is TGTGCCAGTAAAAGACAGCCAAACACTGAAGCTTTCTTT.